These 31 T cell receptor beta chains were sequenced from one sample in a study of cytomegalovirus exposure and HLA in healthy donors. A multiplex PCR was run with 60 Vbeta primers and 13 Jbeta primers. This table comes from immunoSEQ multiplex PCR, and its TCRdb copy is limited to in-frame clones, with some not included. The sample consists of approximately 150,000 clones, 75% of them appearing once. Sequencing used PBMCs. These receptors all come from a male donor in good health and CMV-seronegative.

This rearrangement joins TRBV9 to TRBJ1-4; D uncertain. The CDR3 has 15 amino acids. The V end lost 0 bases, the J end lost 7 bases, and 13 bases lay between the germline ends. Per the germline V gene, CDR1 is SGDLS and CDR2 is YYNGEE. The CDR3 sequence is CASSVGQGRGEKLFF. DNA of the CDR3: TGTGCCAGCAGCGTAGGCCAAGGCAGAGGTGAAAAACTGTTTTTT. Full variable domain (outside the CDR3, taken from reference TRBV9 and TRBJ1-4): DSGVTQTPKHLITATGQRVTLRCSPRSGDLSVYWYQQSLDQGLQFLIQYYNGEERAKGNILERFSAQQFPDLHSELNLSSLELGDSALYFCASSVGQGRGEKLFFGSGTQLSVL.

This clone was counted a few times. This chain connects TRBV6-6 to TRBJ2-2; 7 nucleotides match TRBD1. The J segment lost 4 bases and the V segment lost 6 bases, leaving 8 bases of the junction unmatched. Germline V gene sequence: CDR1 MNHNY, CDR2 SVGAGI (reference sequence). The CDR3 is 15 residues long. CDR3 in DNA: TGTGCCAGCAGCACCGGGACAGAGGTCACCGGGGAGCTGTTTTTT. This sequence encodes CASSTGTEVTGELFF.

Of note for this clone: At one end, the junction sequence differs from germline, possibly due to a read error. V and J are TRBV7-9 and TRBJ1-4; possibly TRBD1 for D (6 bases). Germline values: CDR1 SEHNR, CDR2 FQNEAQ (reference sequence). The CDR3 spans 13 residues. CDR3 protein: CSSSPTGSEKLFF. In DNA, the CDR3 is TGTTCCAGCAGTCCTACAGGGAGTGAAAAACTGTTTTTT.

J is TRBJ2-2 and V is TRBV7-2; 7 nucleotides align to TRBD2. The CDR3 is 19 amino acids. CDR1 is SGHTA and CDR2 is FQGNSA in the germline V gene. V lost 5 bases and J lost 0; bases outside the gene matches: 15. In DNA, the CDR3 is TGTGCCAGCAGCCGAAGTTCCCCTCTGAGCGGGGCGAACACCGGGGAGCTGTTTTTT. It translates to CASSRSSPLSGANTGELFF. The entire variable domain, with the rest obtained from reference TRBV7-2 and TRBJ2-2, is as follows: GAGVSQSPSNKVTEKGKDVELRCDPISGHTALYWYRQSLGQGLEFLIYFQGNSAPDKSGLPSDRFSAERTGGSVSTLTIQRTQQEDSAVYLCASSRSSPLSGANTGELFFGEGSRLTVL.

This chain joins TRBV27 and TRBJ1-5; 9 positions agree with TRBD1. Trimming removed 6 bases from V and 7 bases from J; junction bases left unmatched: 10. Germline V gene lookup returns CDR1 MNHEY and CDR2 SMNVEV (reference sequence). The CDR3 sequence is 15 residues long. The CDR3 loop reads CASRLTGTGRQPQHF. CDR3 bases: TGTGCCAGCAGACTTACTGGGACAGGGCGGCAGCCCCAGCATTTT.

The chain carries TRBV7-3 and TRBJ2-7; TRBD2 matches at 7 bases. The CDR3 has 15 residues. Germline values: CDR1 SGHTA, CDR2 FQGTGA. Unmatched junction bases numbered 9, after V lost 5 bases and J lost 2 bases. CDR3 sequence: CASSRGSSGTYEQYF. The CDR3 DNA sequence: TGTGCCAGCAGCCGAGGCTCTAGCGGTACCTACGAGCAGTACTTC.

This clone came up a few times. This rearrangement joins TRBV5-4 to TRBJ2-7; TRBD1 agrees at 9 bases. With 2 bases clipped from V and 4 bases from J, the junction kept 10 bases outside the gene matches. Germline CDR1 SGHNT, CDR2 YYREEE (reference sequence). The CDR3 has 16 residues. The CDR3 sequence: CASSFGTPGTGYEQYF. CDR3 coding DNA: TGTGCCAGCAGCTTCGGTACTCCCGGGACAGGGTACGAGCAGTACTTC.

This clone was seen once. The V gene is TRBV18, the J gene TRBJ2-2; perhaps TRBD2 as D (6 bases). CDR1 and CDR2 (germline): KGHSH, LQKENI. V was trimmed by 6 bases and J by 0 bases, leaving 11 bases between them. This CDR3 has 15 residues. The CDR3 bases are TGTGCCAGCTCCCGGCGGGACGCGAACACCGGGGAGCTGTTTTTT. Protein sequence: CASSRRDANTGELFF.

The V gene is TRBV19, the J gene TRBJ2-3, with 7 bases aligning to TRBD2. CDR3 length: 13 residues. Germline-derived CDR1 and CDR2 are LNHDA and SQIVND (reference sequence). The V gene end was trimmed by 1 base and the J gene end by 9 bases; junction bases not matched to a gene: 4. The CDR3 spells CASSIVGGGTQYF. DNA for the CDR3: TGTGCCAGTAGTATAGTTGGGGGGGGGACGCAGTATTTT.

In this sample, this clone turned up a few times. This sequence joins TRBV6-4 and TRBJ2-3; D possibly corresponds to TRBD2 (5 bases). Trimming took 6 bases from V and 1 from J, leaving 11 bases between them. Per germline, CDR1 MRHNA and CDR2 SNTAGT. The CDR3 loop spans 14 amino acids. Here the CDR3 reads CASSVDGGTDTQYF. The CDR3 region has the DNA TGTGCCAGCAGCGTCGACGGGGGCACAGATACGCAGTATTTT.

This sequence joins TRBV6-5 and TRBJ2-7, with D possibly being TRBD2 (5 bases). This CDR3 region has 15 residues. CDR1 MNHEY and CDR2 SVGAGI come from the germline V gene. V lost 3 bases to trimming and J lost 6 bases, with 18 bases between them. In DNA form, the CDR3 reads TGTGCCAGCAGTTATCGAGGGCCTAGATCCGTCGAGCAGTACTTC. It codes for CASSYRGPRSVEQYF.

This sequence joins TRBV7-9 and TRBJ1-1; weak D call: TRBD1 (6 bases). The CDR3 extends over 15 amino acids. Deletions cut 3 bases from V and 3 bases from J, with 14 bases between. The germline CDR1 and CDR2 sequences are SEHNR and FQNEAQ (reference sequence). In DNA form, the CDR3 reads TGTGCCAGCAGCTTCGGCCGGGGGGCTTACACTGAAGCTTTCTTT. This sequence encodes CASSFGRGAYTEAFF.

The chain couples TRBV7-9 to TRBJ1-1; TRBD1 matches at 8 bases. The J segment lost 5 bases and the V segment lost 5 bases, leaving 4 bases of the junction unmatched. Germline-derived CDR1 and CDR2 are SEHNR and FQNEAQ (reference sequence). The CDR3 contains 13 residues. The CDR3 loop is CASSVQGGTEAFF. In DNA form, the CDR3 reads TGTGCCAGCAGCGTACAGGGGGGAACTGAAGCTTTCTTT.

The gene calls are TRBV11-2 and TRBJ1-4, with 11 nucleotides matching TRBD1. With 3 bases clipped from V and 7 bases from J, the junction kept 1 base outside the gene matches. This CDR3 has 14 amino acids. Germline loops: CDR1 SGHAT, CDR2 FQNNGV. The DNA for the CDR3 is TGTGCCAGCAGCTTGGGGACAGGGGGTGAAAAACTGTTTTTT. Translating gives CASSLGTGGEKLFF.

This clone came up a few times. The chain couples TRBV7-2 to TRBJ1-1; TRBD1 agrees at 7 bases. V shed 5 bases and J 4 bases; nucleotides not matched to a gene: 7. The germline gives CDR1 SGHTA, CDR2 FQGNSA. The CDR3 is 14 amino acids. This CDR3 reads CASSPRRGITEAFF. The CDR3 nucleotides read TGTGCCAGCAGCCCCCGCAGGGGGATCACTGAAGCTTTCTTT.

In this sample, this clone turned up a few times. This chain uses TRBV30 with TRBJ1-1; tentatively, D is TRBD1 (5 bases). The germline V gene has CDR1 GTSNPN and CDR2 SVGIG (reference sequence). The CDR3 runs to 12 residues. The V end was cut by 4 bases, the J end by 5 bases, with 11 bases between. DNA of the CDR3: TGTGCCTGGAATAGGGGTAGGACTGAAGCTTTCTTT. It yields the protein CAWNRGRTEAFF.

This clone appeared a few times. The chain recombines TRBV13 with TRBJ2-2; TRBD1 matches 8 bases. CDR1 PRHDT and CDR2 FYEKMQ come from the germline V gene (reference sequence). CDR3 length: 15 residues. V lost 6 bases, J lost 3 bases, and 6 bases stayed unmatched. The CDR3 nucleotides are TGTGCCAGCAGTGATGGACAGGGTCACACCGGGGAGCTGTTTTTT. Translating it yields CASSDGQGHTGELFF. Combining the CDR3 with reference TRBV13 and TRBJ2-2 gives the whole variable domain AAGVIQSPRHLIKEKRETATLKCYPIPRHDTVYWYQQGPGQDPQFLISFYEKMQSDKGSIPDRFSAQQFSDYHSELNMSSLELGDSALYFCASSDGQGHTGELFFGEGSRLTVL.

The rearrangement links TRBV27 to TRBJ2-1; 15 nucleotides align to TRBD2. V lost 4 bases to trimming and J lost 3 bases; unmatched junction nucleotides: 1. Germline values: CDR1 MNHEY, CDR2 SMNVEV (reference sequence). This CDR3 contains 16 residues. The CDR3 reads CASSSGLAGGYNEQFF. In DNA form, the CDR3 reads TGTGCCAGCAGTTCGGGACTAGCGGGGGGCTACAATGAGCAGTTCTTC.

The rearrangement links TRBV30 to TRBJ2-1; no firm D call. Trimming removed 3 bases from V and 5 bases from J, with 11 bases in between. Germline CDR1 reads GTSNPN; CDR2 reads SVGIG (reference sequence). The CDR3 runs 13 residues. As DNA, the CDR3 is TGTGCCTGGAGGGTGGTGGGCCACAATGAGCAGTTCTTC. Amino acid sequence: CAWRVVGHNEQFF. The full variable domain, rest sourced from reference TRBV30 and TRBJ2-1, is SQTIHQWPATLVQPVGSPLSLECTVEGTSNPNLYWYRQAAGRGLQLLFYSVGIGQISSEVPQNLSASRPQDRQFILSSKKLLLSDSGFYLCAWRVVGHNEQFFGPGTRLTVL.

In its sample, this clone was seen a few times. This chain connects TRBV30 to TRBJ2-5; weak D call: TRBD2 (5 bases). The CDR3 length is 14 residues. Trimming left V 1 base short and J 5 bases short, with 14 bases between. The germline CDR1 and CDR2 sequences are GTSNPN and SVGIG (reference sequence). DNA of the CDR3: TGTGCCTGGAGTGCAGGAGGCAGTGGGGAGACCCAGTACTTC. As protein: CAWSAGGSGETQYF.

This chain connects TRBV14 to TRBJ1-1; TRBD1 is a possible D gene (5 bases). Between the trimmed V and J ends, which lost 2 bases and 3 bases, there was a span of 19 bases. Germline V gives CDR1 SGHDN, CDR2 FVKESK. The CDR3 contains 17 residues. Written as DNA, the CDR3 is TGTGCCAGCAGCCAACCCCTCGGGGGAACAATTCACACTGAAGCTTTCTTT. Encoded protein: CASSQPLGGTIHTEAFF. Full variable domain (rest looked up from reference TRBV14 and TRBJ1-1): EAGVTQFPSHSVIEKGQTVTLRCDPISGHDNLYWYRRVMGKEIKFLLHFVKESKQDESGMPNNRFLAERTGGTYSTLKVQPAELEDSGVYFCASSQPLGGTIHTEAFFGQGTRLTVV.

This chain links TRBV5-1 with TRBJ1-2; TRBD1 aligns across 7 bases. The CDR3 covers 15 residues. The germline gives CDR1 SGHRS, CDR2 YFSETQ. V shed 0 bases and J 4 bases; nucleotides not matched to a gene: 6. CDR3 DNA: TGCGCCAGCAGCTTGGACAGGGGATCTGCCTATGGCTACACCTTC. Translated, it gives CASSLDRGSAYGYTF.

The chain recombines TRBV5-1 with TRBJ1-6, with 7 bases aligning to TRBD1. CDR3 size: 14 residues. Germline V gene data show CDR1 as SGHRS and CDR2 as YFSETQ. Trimming took 1 base from V and 10 from J; bases not matched to a gene: 5. CDR3 bases: TGCGCCAGCAGCTTGACAGGGGTGGGGTCACCCCTCCACTTT. Protein product: CASSLTGVGSPLHF. The full variable domain, with the rest looked up from reference TRBV5-1 and TRBJ1-6, is KAGVTQTPRYLIKTRGQQVTLSCSPISGHRSVSWYQQTPGQGLQFLFEYFSETQRNKGNFPGRFSGRQFSNSRSEMNVSTLELGDSALYLCASSLTGVGSPLHFGNGTRLTVT.

This sequence joins TRBV6-6 and TRBJ2-2; D unclear. From germline, CDR1 is MNHNY and CDR2 SVGAGI (reference sequence). V lost 6 bases, J lost 2 bases, and 13 bases lay in between. The CDR3 extends over 15 amino acids. As DNA, the CDR3 is TGTGCCAGCAGCCCTAGGTTGCTAAACACCGGGGAGCTGTTTTTT. Encoded protein: CASSPRLLNTGELFF.

The rearrangement uses TRBV6-1 and TRBJ1-1; the D gene is possibly TRBD1 (6 bases). Trimming removed 4 bases at V and 1 base at J, with 10 bases between. In germline, CDR1 is MNHNS, CDR2 SASEGT. The CDR3 is made up of 14 amino acids. The chain's CDR3 is CASSVTRGNTEAFF. CDR3 DNA: TGTGCCAGCAGTGTGACCAGGGGGAACACTGAAGCTTTCTTT.

In this sample, this clone turned up a few times. V usage is TRBV29-1 and J usage is TRBJ1-4; a weak D match, TRBD1 (6 bases). The V gene lost 4 bases and the J gene lost 0 bases, with 12 bases spanning the gap. Germline V CDR1 and CDR2: SQVTM, ANQGSEA. CDR3 length: 15 amino acids. The CDR3 reads CSVVMRGSTNEKLFF. The CDR3 nucleotides read TGCAGCGTTGTCATGAGGGGGTCAACTAATGAAAAACTGTTTTTT. The variable domain in full, completed from reference TRBV29-1 and TRBJ1-4, reads SAVISQKPSRDICQRGTSLTIQCQVDSQVTMMFWYRQQPGQSLTLIATANQGSEATYESGFVIDKFPISRPNLTFSTLTVSNMSPEDSSIYLCSVVMRGSTNEKLFFGSGTQLSVL.

This sequence joins TRBV7-9 and TRBJ1-3; no clear D. The CDR3 spans 15 residues. The V end was cut by 4 bases, the J end by 0 bases, with 10 bases between. Germline V gene sequence: CDR1 SEHNR, CDR2 FQNEAQ (reference sequence). CDR3 DNA: TGTGCCAGCAGCTCGTTATCGTTCTCTGGAAACACCATATATTTT. The encoded protein is CASSSLSFSGNTIYF.

J is TRBJ2-3 and V is TRBV6-1, with 7 bases that match TRBD2. Germline V gene sequence: CDR1 MNHNS, CDR2 SASEGT. This CDR3 is 13 amino acids long. V shed 1 base and J 8 bases; nucleotides not matched to a gene: 3. The CDR3 reads CASSEGGGSTQYF. In DNA form, the CDR3 reads TGTGCCAGCAGTGAAGGGGGGGGGTCTACGCAGTATTTT.

The rearrangement joins TRBV13 to TRBJ1-1; 10 bases are a match to TRBD1. With V trimmed by 5 bases and J by 4 bases, 7 bases remained unmatched. Germline V gives CDR1 PRHDT, CDR2 FYEKMQ (reference sequence). This CDR3 is built from 15 residues. CDR3 in amino acids: CASSAGQGLGTEAFF. CDR3 bases: TGTGCCAGCAGCGCGGGACAGGGGTTGGGCACTGAAGCTTTCTTT.

J is TRBJ2-1 and V is TRBV6-5, with 8 bases identical to TRBD2. Germline CDR1 and CDR2: MNHEY and SVGAGI. The CDR3 is 16 amino acids. With 1 base clipped from V and 6 bases from J, the junction kept 8 bases outside the gene matches. CDR3 nucleotide sequence: TGTGCCAGCAGTTACTACCTCCGGGAGGGCCCCAATGAGCAGTTCTTC. Translation gives CASSYYLREGPNEQFF.

CDR3 sequence: CASSPGTVINQPQHF. The CDR3 bases are TGTGCCAGCTCACCAGGGACAGTAATAAATCAGCCCCAGCATTTT. The chain couples TRBV18 to TRBJ1-5; 7 positions agree with TRBD1. The J segment lost 4 bases and the V segment lost 2 bases, leaving 5 bases of the junction unmatched. There are 15 residues in the CDR3. Germline CDR1 KGHSH, CDR2 LQKENI.